Listed below are T cell receptor beta chains from one sample, sequenced in a study of cytomegalovirus exposure and HLA in healthy donors. Sequencing used immunoSEQ multiplex PCR; TCRdb keeps in-frame clones, though not all of them. This sample has more than 80,000 clones, with about 70% found just once. Sequenced sample: PBMCs. The receptors were sampled from a boy aged 5-17 years in good health and CMV-seronegative. CDR3s include the opening cysteine and the closing phenylalanine or tryptophan. Fields, in order: V gene, D gene, J gene, clone size, CDR3 DNA, CDR3 protein. A D gene is named only where the DNA matches it firmly. Clone size appears in some rows only: once, few, many, or a class for an expanded clone.

>TRBV25-1|-|TRBJ1-5|-
TGTGCCAGCAGTGACGGCCGGGGCAATCAGCCCCAGCATTTT
CASSDGRGNQPQHF
>TRBV11-2|-|TRBJ1-3|-
TGTGCCAGCAGCCAAAGGGGTAAAAGGAGCTCGAACACCATATATTTT
CASSQRGKRSSNTIYF
>TRBV7-3|TRBD2|TRBJ2-1|once
TGTGCCAGCAGCCCCGGGGGTAGCGGGAATGAGCAGTTCTTC
CASSPGGSGNEQFF
>TRBV21-1|-|TRBJ1-2|-
TGTGCCAGCAGCAAAGTTCGGGGTTCTTTGGGCTACACCTTC
CASSKVRGSLGYTF
>TRBV28|TRBD1|TRBJ2-7|-
TGTGCCAGCAGGGGACAGGGTACCTACGAGCAGTACTTC
CASRGQGTYEQYF
>TRBV30|-|TRBJ2-3|-
TGTGCCTGGAGTGTACAGGGGGGGACAGATACGCAGTATTTT
CAWSVQGGTDTQYF
>TRBV28|TRBD1|TRBJ1-2|few
TGTGCCAGCAGTTTACCCGACAGGGGAATTAACTATGGCTACACCTTC
CASSLPDRGINYGYTF
>TRBV5-1|-|TRBJ2-7|-
TGCGCCAGCAGCTTGGCCAGGGATTCCTACGAGCAGTACTTC
CASSLARDSYEQYF
>TRBV30|TRBD1|TRBJ1-1|few
TGTGCCTGGGGGCAACAGGGGTCGGAGAACTGTACTGAAGCTTTCTTT
CAWGQQGSENCTEAFF
>TRBV30|-|TRBJ1-2|-
TGTGCCTGGAGTGGGGGGGGGCGCGGCTATGGCTACACCTTC
CAWSGGGRGYGYTF
>TRBV27|TRBD1|TRBJ1-5|-
TGTGCCAGCAGCCAAGGGACAGGGGCAAATCAGCCCCAGCATTTT
CASSQGTGANQPQHF
>TRBV5-6|TRBD2|TRBJ2-3|-
TGTGCCAGCAGGAGGACTAGCGGGGGGGCATATACGCAGTATTTT
CASRRTSGGAYTQYF
>TRBV19|TRBD2|TRBJ2-5|once
TGTGCCAGTAGTAGGGGGGGACTTGGAGAGACCCAGTACTTC
CASSRGGLGETQYF
>TRBV7-8|-|TRBJ1-1|-
TGTGCCAGCAGCTCTCGACAGAGGAACACTGAAGCTTTCTTT
CASSSRQRNTEAFF
>TRBV5-1|TRBD1|TRBJ1-2|-
TGCGCCAGCAGCAGTTCGACAGGGTATAGGAACTATGGCTACACCTTC
CASSSSTGYRNYGYTF
>TRBV28|-|TRBJ2-4|-
TGTGCCAGCAGTACCCAGGGAGGTAGAAACATTCAGTACTTC
CASSTQGGRNIQYF
>TRBV6-5|-|TRBJ1-4|few
TGTGCCAGCAAAGAGGACCCGACCTGGGGGGGAAAACTGTTTTTT
CASKEDPTWGGKLFF
>TRBV7-2|TRBD1|TRBJ1-2|few
TGTGCCAGCAGCCGGATATTTCGCCGGACAGGGGAGGACTATGGCTACACCTTC
CASSRIFRRTGEDYGYTF
>TRBV7-9|TRBD1|TRBJ2-5|few
TGTGCCGGATTAGACAGGGGAGAGACCCAGTACTTC
CAGLDRGETQYF
>TRBV2|TRBD2|TRBJ2-3|-
TGTGCCAGCAGGTGGCGGGAGACAGATACGCAGTATTTT
CASRWRETDTQYF
>TRBV28|TRBD1|TRBJ1-4|-
TGTGCCAGCAGTATCTCAGAGACAGGGGCCGGAGGGGAAAAACTGTTTTTT
CASSISETGAGGEKLFF
>TRBV7-2|TRBD1|TRBJ2-7|-
TGTGCCAGCAGCTTGCAGGGGGCGGACGAGCAGTACTTC
CASSLQGADEQYF
>TRBV25-1|TRBD2|TRBJ2-3|-
TGTGCCAGCAGTGCAACCGACAGGACTAGCGGGAGTACAGATACGCAGTATTTT
CASSATDRTSGSTDTQYF
>TRBV5-4|-|TRBJ2-7|-
TGTGCCAGCAGTAGAGGCGGGCTTAATTACGAGCAGTACTTC
CASSRGGLNYEQYF
>TRBV6-5|-|TRBJ1-5|-
TGTGCCAGCAGTGGCCGGAAAGGGGATCAGCCCCAGCATTTT
CASSGRKGDQPQHF
>TRBV2|TRBD2|TRBJ2-1|-
TGTGCCAGCACCGATGGACGATCGGGGAGGGATGAGCAGTTCTTC
CASTDGRSGRDEQFF
>TRBV6-5|-|TRBJ2-7|-
TGTGCCAGTCAGAGGGAGGCCTCCTACGAGCAGTACTTC
CASQREASYEQYF
>TRBV4-3|-|TRBJ1-3|-
TGCGCCAGCAGCCAAGATGTGGCCGGAGGGGGAAACACCATATATTTT
CASSQDVAGGGNTIYF
>TRBV6-1|TRBD2|TRBJ2-5|few
TGTGCCAGCAGTGAACTAGCGGGAGGGCCAGAGACCCAGTACTTC
CASSELAGGPETQYF
>TRBV9|-|TRBJ1-3|-
TGTGCCAGCAGCGTAGATCCACAGGGCCGCTCTGGAAACACCATATATTTT
CASSVDPQGRSGNTIYF
>TRBV5-5|-|TRBJ2-3|-
TGTGCCAGCAGCTTGTCAGCAGATACGCAGTATTTT
CASSLSADTQYF
>TRBV30|TRBD1|TRBJ1-4|-
TGTGCCTGGGGGCGAGGGACAGGGTGGTATGAAAAACTGTTTTTT
CAWGRGTGWYEKLFF
>TRBV7-9|-|TRBJ1-5|few
TGTGCCAGCAGTTCTCGAGAGTTTGAGCCCCAGCATTTT
CASSSREFEPQHF
>TRBV2|TRBD1|TRBJ2-1|-
TGTGCCACCGAGGGGGCTGGCTCCTACAATGAGCAGTTCTTC
CATEGAGSYNEQFF
>TRBV21-1|-|TRBJ1-1|-
TGTGCCAGCAGCACCTACAGGGGCGGGCGGACTGAAGCTTTCTTT
CASSTYRGGRTEAFF
>TRBV28|TRBD1|TRBJ1-4|-
TGTGCCAGCAGTTTAGTCAGGGGGGAAAAACTGTTTTTT
CASSLVRGEKLFF
>TRBV6-1|-|TRBJ1-5|few
TGTGCCAGCAGGGGGCCGGTTGAGCCCCAGCATTTT
CASRGPVEPQHF
>TRBV2|-|TRBJ2-3|once
TGTGCCAGCAGTGAAGCCAGGGCCCTGTCGGATACGCAGTATTTT
CASSEARALSDTQYF
>TRBV5-1|-|TRBJ2-3|-
TGCGCCAGCAGCCCCTCGGGGGTGACAGATACGCAGTATTTT
CASSPSGVTDTQYF
>TRBV28|-|TRBJ2-2|-
TGTGCCAGCAGTGGGACTCCAGGGACGGACACCGGGGAGCTGTTTTTT
CASSGTPGTDTGELFF
>TRBV6-6|TRBD2|TRBJ2-7|-
TGTGCCAGCAGACCGACTAGCGGGGGGGCTCGCGAGCAGTACTTC
CASRPTSGGAREQYF
>TRBV19|-|TRBJ1-1|once
TGTGCCAGTAGTATAGCTGGGGGGACTGAAGCTTTCTTT
CASSIAGGTEAFF
>TRBV28|-|TRBJ1-5|-
TGTGCCAGCAGTTGGGCAGGTTTGAATCAGCCCCAGCATTTT
CASSWAGLNQPQHF
>TRBV10-2|TRBD2|TRBJ2-7|few
TGCGCCAGCAGTGAACGAGGCGGACTAGCGGGACGCGAGCAGTACTTC
CASSERGGLAGREQYF
>TRBV29-1|TRBD1|TRBJ1-2|-
TGCAGCGTCCAGGACAGGGGTGACTATGGCTACACCTTC
CSVQDRGDYGYTF
>TRBV9|TRBD1|TRBJ2-5|-
TGTGCCAGCAGCGGTCCCGGGACAGGGGGCCAAGAGACCCAGTACTTC
CASSGPGTGGQETQYF